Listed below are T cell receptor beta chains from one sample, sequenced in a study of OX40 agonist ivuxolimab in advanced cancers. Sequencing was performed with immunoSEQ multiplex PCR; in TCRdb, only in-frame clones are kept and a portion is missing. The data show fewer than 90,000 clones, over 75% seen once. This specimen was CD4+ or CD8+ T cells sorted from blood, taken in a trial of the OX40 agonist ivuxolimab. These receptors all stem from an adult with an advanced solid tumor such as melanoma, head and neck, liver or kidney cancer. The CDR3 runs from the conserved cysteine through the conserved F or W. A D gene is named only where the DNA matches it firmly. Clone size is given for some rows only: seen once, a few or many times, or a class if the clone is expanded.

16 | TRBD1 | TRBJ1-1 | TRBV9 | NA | TGTGCCAGCAGCGTAGAACCCTCCCGACAGGGTAGTGAAGCTTTCTTT | CASSVEPSRQGSEAFF
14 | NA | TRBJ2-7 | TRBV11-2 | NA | TGTGCCAGCACCAGAGTGTTAAGCTCCTACGAGCAGTACTTC | CASTRVLSSYEQYF
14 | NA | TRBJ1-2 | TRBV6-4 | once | TGTGCCAGCAGTGACTCAGGCAGACCCTATGGCTACACCTTC | CASSDSGRPYGYTF
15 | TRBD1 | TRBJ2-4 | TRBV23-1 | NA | TGCGCCAGCAGGCAGGGACAGGGCACCAAAAACATTCAGTACTTC | CASRQGQGTKNIQYF
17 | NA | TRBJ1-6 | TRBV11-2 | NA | TGTGCCAGCAGCTTTTATGGAGGGCGTAAGGATAATTCACCCCTCCACTTT | CASSFYGGRKDNSPLHF
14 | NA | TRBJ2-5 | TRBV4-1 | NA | TGCGCCAGCAGCCAAGGAAGAGCTCAAGAGACCCAGTACTTC | CASSQGRAQETQYF
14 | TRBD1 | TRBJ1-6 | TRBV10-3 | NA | TGTGCCATCAGCGCGGACAGGTATAATTCACCCCTCCACTTT | CAISADRYNSPLHF
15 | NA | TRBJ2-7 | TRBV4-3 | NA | TGCGCCAGCAGCCAAGAACGTGTGGAGGGATACGAGCAGTACTTC | CASSQERVEGYEQYF
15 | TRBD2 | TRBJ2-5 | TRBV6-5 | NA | TGTGCCAGCAGTTACGCCGCGGGGGGTCGAAAGACCCAGTACTTC | CASSYAAGGRKTQYF
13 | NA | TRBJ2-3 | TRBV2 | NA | TGTGCCAGCAGTGAAGAGACCGGGTCTACGCAGTATTTT | CASSEETGSTQYF
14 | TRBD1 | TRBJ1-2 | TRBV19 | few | TGTGCCAGTACCCCCAACGACAGGGGGAGAGGCTACACCTTC | CASTPNDRGRGYTF
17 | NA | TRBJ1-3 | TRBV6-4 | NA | TGTGCCAGCAGTGACCCATCGACTCCGGGGTCTGGAAACACCATATATTTT | CASSDPSTPGSGNTIYF
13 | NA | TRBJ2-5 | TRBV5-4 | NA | TGTGCCAGCAGCTCCGACGAACCAGGGACCCAGTACTTC | CASSSDEPGTQYF
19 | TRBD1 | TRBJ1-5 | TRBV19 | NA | TGTGCCAGTAGTAGAAGACGGACAGGGGAGACTCTGAGGAATCAGCCCCAGCATTTT | CASSRRRTGETLRNQPQHF
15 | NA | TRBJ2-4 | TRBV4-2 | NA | TGTGCCAGCAGCCAAGGAGTAGGAGCCAAAAACATTCAGTACTTC | CASSQGVGAKNIQYF
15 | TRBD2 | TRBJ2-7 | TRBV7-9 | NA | TGTGCCAGCAGCCCGCCGGGACTAGCCGCCTACGAGCAGTACTTC | CASSPPGLAAYEQYF
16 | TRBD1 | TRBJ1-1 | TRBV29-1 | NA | TGCAGCGTTTCCCAAAGACCGGGACAGGGGAACACTGAAGCTTTCTTT | CSVSQRPGQGNTEAFF
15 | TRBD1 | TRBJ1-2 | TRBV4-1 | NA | TGCGCCAGCAGCCAAAACACAGGGGAATCCTATGGCTACACCTTC | CASSQNTGESYGYTF
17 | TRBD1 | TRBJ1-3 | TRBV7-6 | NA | TGTGCCAGCAGCTTAGCGCTTTCGGCAGGGGGCGGAAACACCATATATTTT | CASSLALSAGGGNTIYF
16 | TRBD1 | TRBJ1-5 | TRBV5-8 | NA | TGTGCCAGCAAACTAAGACAGGGGGCGAGCAATCAGCCCCAGCATTTT | CASKLRQGASNQPQHF
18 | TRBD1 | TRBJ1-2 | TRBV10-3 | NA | TGTGCCATCAGTGAGTCGACTCAGGGACAGGGCCCTCGCTATGGCTACACCTTC | CAISESTQGQGPRYGYTF
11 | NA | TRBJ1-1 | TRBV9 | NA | TGTGCCAGCAGCGTAACATCTGAAGCTTTCTTT | CASSVTSEAFF
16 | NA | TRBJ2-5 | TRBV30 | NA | TGTGCCTGGGGACAACCGACAATAACGTACCAAGAGACCCAGTACTTC | CAWGQPTITYQETQYF
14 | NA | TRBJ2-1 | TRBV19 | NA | TGTGCCAGTAGTCCCCCCGGGCCCTACAATGAGCAGTTCTTC | CASSPPGPYNEQFF
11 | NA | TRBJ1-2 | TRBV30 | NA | TGTGCCTGGAGTAGTGTCTATGGCTACACCTTC | CAWSSVYGYTF
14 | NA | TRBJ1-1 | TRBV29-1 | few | TGCAGCGTTCGCAGCGATAAAACGAACACTGAAGCTTTCTTT | CSVRSDKTNTEAFF
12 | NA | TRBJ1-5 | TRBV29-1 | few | TGCAGCGTTATGAATAGCAATCAGCCCCAGCATTTT | CSVMNSNQPQHF
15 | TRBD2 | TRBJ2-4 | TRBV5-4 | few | TGTGCCAGCAGCGCGGGGGGCAGGGCCAAAAACATTCAGTACTTC | CASSAGGRAKNIQYF
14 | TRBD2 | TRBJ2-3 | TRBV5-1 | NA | TGCGCCAGCAGCTTCGGACTAGGATCAGATACGCAGTATTTT | CASSFGLGSDTQYF
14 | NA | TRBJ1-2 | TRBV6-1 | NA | TGTGCCAGCAGTGAGAGTGGAGTGGGAAGTGGCTACACCTTC | CASSESGVGSGYTF
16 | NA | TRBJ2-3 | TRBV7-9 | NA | TGTGCCAGCAGCTTAGTCGGGGGGCTTAGTACAGATACGCAGTATTTT | CASSLVGGLSTDTQYF
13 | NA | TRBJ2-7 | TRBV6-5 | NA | TGTGCCAGCAGCTCATCTAACTCCTACGAGCAGTACTTC | CASSSSNSYEQYF
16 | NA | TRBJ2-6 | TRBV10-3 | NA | TGTGCCATCAGTGAGTCGGGGTCCGCTGGGGCCAACGTCCTGACTTTC | CAISESGSAGANVLTF
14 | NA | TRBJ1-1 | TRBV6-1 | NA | TGTGCCAGCAACGGAGGGCACATTAACACTGAAGCTTTCTTT | CASNGGHINTEAFF
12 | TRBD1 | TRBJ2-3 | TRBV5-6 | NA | TGTGCCAGCAGGACAGGGGCAGATACGCAGTATTTT | CASRTGADTQYF
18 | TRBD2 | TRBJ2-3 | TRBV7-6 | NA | TGTGCCAGCAGCGAGCGACTAGCGGTGGTCAGGAGCACAGATACGCAGTATTTT | CASSERLAVVRSTDTQYF
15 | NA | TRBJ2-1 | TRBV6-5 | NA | TGTGCCAGCAGTTACGGGACACCGGTCGCCAATGAGCAGTTCTTC | CASSYGTPVANEQFF
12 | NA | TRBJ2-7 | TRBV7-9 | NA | TGTGCCAGCAGCCTACAGGTCTGGGAGCAGTACTTC | CASSLQVWEQYF
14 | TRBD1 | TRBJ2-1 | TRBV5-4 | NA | TGTGCCAGCGGGCGGACAGGGGGCGACGCTGAGCAGTTCTTC | CASGRTGGDAEQFF
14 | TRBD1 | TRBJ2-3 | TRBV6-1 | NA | TGTGCCAGCGACTGGACAGGGAGCACAGATACGCAGTATTTT | CASDWTGSTDTQYF
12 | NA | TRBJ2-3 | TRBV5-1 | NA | TGCGCCAGCAGTTCTCCATCAGATACGCAGTATTTT | CASSSPSDTQYF